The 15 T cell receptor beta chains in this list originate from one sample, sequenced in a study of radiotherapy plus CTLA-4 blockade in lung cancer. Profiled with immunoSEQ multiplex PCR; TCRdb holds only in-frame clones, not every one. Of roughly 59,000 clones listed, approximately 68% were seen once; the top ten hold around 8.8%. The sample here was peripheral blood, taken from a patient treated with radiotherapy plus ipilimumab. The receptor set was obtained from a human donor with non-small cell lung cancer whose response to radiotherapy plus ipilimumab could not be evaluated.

CDR3 protein: CASSAIAGGTGELFF. In nucleotides, the CDR3 is TGTGCCAGCAGTGCCATAGCGGGAGGGACCGGGGAGCTGTTTTTT. The chain recombines TRBV6-1 with TRBJ2-2; 11 nucleotides line up with TRBD2. This CDR3 spans 15 amino acids. CDR1 is MNHNS and CDR2 is SASEGT in the germline V gene. With 4 bases clipped from V and 5 bases from J, the junction kept 3 bases outside the gene matches.

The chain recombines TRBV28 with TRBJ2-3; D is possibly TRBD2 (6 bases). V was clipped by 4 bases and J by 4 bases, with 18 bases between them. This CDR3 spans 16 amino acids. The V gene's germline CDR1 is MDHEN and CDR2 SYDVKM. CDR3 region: CASSSTGRGHPDTQYF. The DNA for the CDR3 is TGTGCCAGCAGTTCCACTGGGCGGGGTCACCCAGATACGCAGTATTTT.

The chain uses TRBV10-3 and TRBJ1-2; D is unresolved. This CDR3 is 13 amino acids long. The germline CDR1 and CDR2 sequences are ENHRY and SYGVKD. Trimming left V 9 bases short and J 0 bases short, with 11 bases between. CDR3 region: CAMGDGTNYGYTF. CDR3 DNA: TGTGCCATGGGAGACGGGACTAACTATGGCTACACCTTC.

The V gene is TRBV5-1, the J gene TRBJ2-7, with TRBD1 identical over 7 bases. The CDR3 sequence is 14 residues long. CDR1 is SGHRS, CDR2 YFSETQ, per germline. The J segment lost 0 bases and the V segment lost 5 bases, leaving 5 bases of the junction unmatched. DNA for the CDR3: TGCGCCAGCAGGTTTACAGGGGCCTCCTACGAGCAGTACTTC. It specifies CASRFTGASYEQYF. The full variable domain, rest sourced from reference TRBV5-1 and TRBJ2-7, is KAGVTQTPRYLIKTRGQQVTLSCSPISGHRSVSWYQQTPGQGLQFLFEYFSETQRNKGNFPGRFSGRQFSNSRSEMNVSTLELGDSALYLCASRFTGASYEQYFGPGTRLTVT.

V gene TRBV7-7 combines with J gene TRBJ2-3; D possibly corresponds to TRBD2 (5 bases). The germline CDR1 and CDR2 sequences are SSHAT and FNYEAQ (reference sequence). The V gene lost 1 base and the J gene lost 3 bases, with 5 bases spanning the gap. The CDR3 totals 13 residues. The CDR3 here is CASSLGTTDTQYF. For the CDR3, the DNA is TGTGCCAGCAGCTTAGGGACTACAGATACGCAGTATTTT.

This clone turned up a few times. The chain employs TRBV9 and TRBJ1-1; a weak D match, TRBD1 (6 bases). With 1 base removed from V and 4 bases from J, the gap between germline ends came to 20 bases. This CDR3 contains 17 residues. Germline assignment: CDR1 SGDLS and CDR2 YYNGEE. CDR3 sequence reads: CASSVSPQQGRGTEAFF. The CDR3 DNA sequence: TGTGCCAGCAGCGTAAGCCCGCAACAGGGAAGAGGCACTGAAGCTTTCTTT.

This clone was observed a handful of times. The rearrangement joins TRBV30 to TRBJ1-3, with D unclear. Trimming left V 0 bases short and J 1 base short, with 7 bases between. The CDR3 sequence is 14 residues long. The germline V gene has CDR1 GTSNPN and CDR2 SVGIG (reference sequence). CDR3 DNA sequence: TGTGCCTGGAGTGTGTCCAGATCTGGAAACACCATATATTTT. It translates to CAWSVSRSGNTIYF. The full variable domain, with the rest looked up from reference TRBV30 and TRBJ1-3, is SQTIHQWPATLVQPVGSPLSLECTVEGTSNPNLYWYRQAAGRGLQLLFYSVGIGQISSEVPQNLSASRPQDRQFILSSKKLLLSDSGFYLCAWSVSRSGNTIYFGEGSWLTVV.

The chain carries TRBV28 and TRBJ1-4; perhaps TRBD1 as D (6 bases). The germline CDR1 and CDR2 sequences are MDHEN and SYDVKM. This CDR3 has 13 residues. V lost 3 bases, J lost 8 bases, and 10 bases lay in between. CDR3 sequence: CASSFQGKEKLFF. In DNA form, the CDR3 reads TGTGCCAGCAGTTTCCAGGGGAAGGAAAAACTGTTTTTT.

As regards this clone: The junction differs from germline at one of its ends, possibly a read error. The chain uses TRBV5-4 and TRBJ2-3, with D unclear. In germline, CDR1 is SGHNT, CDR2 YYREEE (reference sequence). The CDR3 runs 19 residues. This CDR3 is CASSLDRPGGFLYTNTQYF. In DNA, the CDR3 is TGTGCCAGCAGCTTGGACCGCCCCGGCGGTTTCCTTTACACAAATACGCAGTATTTT. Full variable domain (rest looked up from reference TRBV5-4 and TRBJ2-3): ETGVTQSPTHLIKTRGQQVTLRCSSQSGHNTVSWYQQALGQGPQFIFQYYREEENGRGNFPPRFSGLQFPNYSSELNVNALELDDSALYLCASSLDRPGGFLYTNTQYFGPGTRLTVL.

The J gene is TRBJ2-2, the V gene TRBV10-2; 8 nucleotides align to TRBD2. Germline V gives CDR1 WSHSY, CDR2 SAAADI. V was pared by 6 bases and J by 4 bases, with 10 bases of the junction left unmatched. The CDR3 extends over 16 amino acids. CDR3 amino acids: CASSPTPGTSTGELFF. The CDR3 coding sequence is TGCGCCAGCAGCCCAACACCCGGGACTAGCACCGGGGAGCTGTTTTTT.

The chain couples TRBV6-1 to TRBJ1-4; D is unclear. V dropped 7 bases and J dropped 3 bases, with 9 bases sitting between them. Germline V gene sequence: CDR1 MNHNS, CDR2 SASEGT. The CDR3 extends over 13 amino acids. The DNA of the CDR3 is TGTGCCAGCACGTGGCCACCTAATGAAAAACTGTTTTTT. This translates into CASTWPPNEKLFF.

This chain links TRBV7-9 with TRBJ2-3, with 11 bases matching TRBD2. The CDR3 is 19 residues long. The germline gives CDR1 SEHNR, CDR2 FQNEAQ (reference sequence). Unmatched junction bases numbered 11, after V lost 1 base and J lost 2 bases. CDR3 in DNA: TGTGCCAGCAGCTTAGAGCGGTCGGCTAGCGGGAGGTCCACAGATACGCAGTATTTT. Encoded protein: CASSLERSASGRSTDTQYF.

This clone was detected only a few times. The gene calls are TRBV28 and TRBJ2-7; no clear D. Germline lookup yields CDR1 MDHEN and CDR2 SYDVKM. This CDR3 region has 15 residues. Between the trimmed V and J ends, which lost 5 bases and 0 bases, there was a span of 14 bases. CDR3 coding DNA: TGTGCCAGCAGTCTCCCCGGCCGGAGCTCCTACGAGCAGTACTTC. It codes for CASSLPGRSSYEQYF.

The chain's CDR3 is CASSRDALGQGGEAFF. In DNA, the CDR3 is TGTGCCAGCTCACGCGACGCACTAGGACAGGGCGGTGAAGCTTTCTTT. The gene calls are TRBV18 and TRBJ1-1; 8 bases are a match to TRBD1. CDR3 length: 16 residues. Looked up from germline, CDR1 is KGHSH and CDR2 is LQKENI. J lost 7 bases, V lost 4 bases, and 14 bases had no gene match.

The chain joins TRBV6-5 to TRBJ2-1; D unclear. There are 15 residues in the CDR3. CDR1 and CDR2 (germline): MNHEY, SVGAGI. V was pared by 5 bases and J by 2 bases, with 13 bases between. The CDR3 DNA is TGTGCCAGCAGTACCGCGAGGAGACCCTACAATGAGCAGTTCTTC. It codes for CASSTARRPYNEQFF.